The 24 T cell receptor beta chains below all came from one sample that was sequenced in a study of T cells after yellow fever vaccination. MiXCR, applied by TCRdb to the 5' RACE reads, yields one record per CDR3 protein. This sample has approximately 250,000 distinct CDR3 sequences, with around 5.3% found just once. The source material was CD4+ T cells sorted from PBMCs, sampled on the day of the yellow fever booster vaccination. The receptors were gathered from a man aged 18 to 29 who received the YFV17D yellow fever vaccine.

Remarks on this clonotype: One end of the junction is discordant with germline, which a read error may explain. V and J are TRBV3-1 and TRBJ1-1, with unresolved D. This CDR3 has 13 amino acids. The V gene's germline CDR1 is LGHDT and CDR2 YNNKEL (reference sequence). The CDR3 DNA reads TGTGCCAGCAGCCGGCGCCTTAACAATGAAGCTTTCTTT. Translation gives CASSRRLNNEAFF.

This clonotype was counted many times. V and J are TRBV20-1 and TRBJ1-1; no clear D gene. Trimming pared 4 bases from V and 6 bases from J, leaving 15 bases between. Germline V CDR1 and CDR2: DFQATT, SNEGSKA (reference sequence). This CDR3 has 13 residues. The DNA of the CDR3 is TGCAGTGCTACAATCCCCCGCCGCGCTGAAGCTTTCTTT. Its protein is CSATIPRRAEAFF.

This clonotype occurred a few times. The chain employs TRBV11-3 and TRBJ2-3; tentatively, D is TRBD2 (6 bases). Germline loops: CDR1 SGHNT, CDR2 YENEEA. Trimming stripped 3 bases from V and 5 bases from J, with 21 bases between. The CDR3 totals 17 residues. The CDR3 loop reads CASSLGVDGGRRDTQYF. CDR3 nucleotides: TGTGCCAGCAGCTTGGGGGTAGACGGGGGACGCAGAGATACGCAGTATTTT.

The rearrangement links TRBV20-1 to TRBJ2-1; the match to TRBD2 covers 8 bases. The trim removed 1 base at V and 7 bases at J, leaving 6 bases unmatched. The V gene's germline CDR1 is DFQATT and CDR2 SNEGSKA (reference sequence). There are 14 residues in the CDR3. In DNA form, the CDR3 reads TGCAGTGCTAGAGGCGGAGGGACTAGTAATGAGCAGTTCTTC. Translated: CSARGGGTSNEQFF.

The gene calls are TRBV5-5 and TRBJ2-5; perhaps TRBD1 as D (6 bases). Per germline, CDR1 SGHKS and CDR2 YYEKEE (reference sequence). The CDR3 length is 16 residues. The V and J ends lost 0 bases and 5 bases respectively, with 17 bases between them. Written as DNA, the CDR3 is TGTGCCAGCAGCTTGGGGGGCAGGGGACCGGAGGAGACCCAGTACTTC. Its protein product is CASSLGGRGPEETQYF.

There are many counts of this clonotype. The chain carries TRBV7-2 and TRBJ1-5; D may be TRBD1 (5 bases). The CDR3 sequence is 15 residues long. Germline assignment: CDR1 SGHTA and CDR2 FQGNSA. V lost 3 bases, J lost 0 bases, and 9 bases lay in between. The CDR3 reads CASSFAGTSNQPQHF. DNA for the CDR3: TGTGCCAGCAGCTTTGCAGGGACTAGCAATCAGCCCCAGCATTTT.

The CDR3 nucleotides read TGTGCCAGCAGTACGACAGGGGACATGAACACTGAAGCTTTCTTT. As protein: CASSTTGDMNTEAFF. The chain recombines TRBV5-4 with TRBJ1-1, with 8 bases identical to TRBD1. This CDR3 comprises 15 residues. Germline values: CDR1 SGHNT, CDR2 YYREEE (reference sequence). J gave up 0 bases and V 5 bases, and 6 bases lay outside the gene matches.

This clonotype was recorded at least ten times. The V and J genes are TRBV7-2 and TRBJ2-7; D remains ambiguous. Between the trimmed V and J ends, which lost 2 bases and 2 bases, there was a span of 10 bases. The CDR3 has 14 amino acids. Germline CDR1 reads SGHTA; CDR2 reads FQGNSA. CDR3 coding DNA: TGTGCCAGCAGCTTATTATCCCCACCCTACGAGCAGTACTTC. It translates to CASSLLSPPYEQYF.

V gene TRBV7-2 combines with J gene TRBJ1-4, with TRBD1 as a possible D gene (5 bases). Germline CDR1 SGHTA, CDR2 FQGNSA. The CDR3 is 13 amino acids. Between the trimmed V and J ends, which lost 2 bases and 7 bases, there was a span of 8 bases. This CDR3 is CASSLQGSEKLFF. In nucleotides, the CDR3 is TGTGCCAGCAGCTTACAGGGAAGTGAAAAACTGTTTTTT.

The rearrangement links TRBV6-5 to TRBJ2-1, with D unresolved. Germline CDR1 reads MNHEY; CDR2 reads SVGAGI. CDR3 length equals 14 residues. V dropped 0 bases and J dropped 5 bases, with 8 bases sitting between them. CDR3 in DNA: TGTGCCAGCAGTTACTCGAGGCTCCACAATGAGCAGTTCTTC. This codes for CASSYSRLHNEQFF.

This clonotype was found a few times. The chain employs TRBV2 and TRBJ1-5; no definite D call. With 1 base removed from V and 0 bases from J, the gap between germline ends came to 7 bases. CDR3 size: 15 residues. Looked up from germline, CDR1 is SNHLY and CDR2 is FYNNEI. CDR3 in amino acids: CASSEGSSSNQPQHF. As DNA, the CDR3 is TGTGCCAGCAGTGAAGGTTCCTCTAGCAATCAGCCCCAGCATTTT.

This clonotype was seen at least ten times. The V call is TRBV6-6, the J call TRBJ2-5; D unclear. V was cut by 1 base and J by 3 bases, with 12 bases left in between. Germline loops: CDR1 MNHNY, CDR2 SVGAGI (reference sequence). The CDR3 covers 15 residues. The CDR3 loop reads CASSYLALREETQYF. The CDR3 DNA follows: TGTGCCAGCAGTTACTTGGCCCTTAGGGAAGAGACCCAGTACTTC.

Ten or more counts support this clonotype. This chain connects TRBV7-8 to TRBJ2-5; D not certain. This CDR3 is 11 amino acids long. V lost 5 bases to trimming and J lost 4 bases, with 5 bases between them. Per germline, CDR1 SGHVS and CDR2 FQNEAQ. For the CDR3, the DNA is TGTGCCAGCAGCCAACGAGAGACCCAGTACTTC. It specifies CASSQRETQYF.

This clonotype was observed a handful of times. The chain combines TRBV15 with TRBJ1-1; 9 bases map to TRBD1. Losses at the gene ends were 4 bases for V and 10 bases for J; bases not matched to a gene: 13. The V gene's germline CDR1 is LNHNV and CDR2 YYDKDF (reference sequence). The CDR3 extends over 15 amino acids. The CDR3 sequence is CATSNTLDRGSLAFF. The CDR3 DNA is TGTGCCACCAGCAACACCTTGGACAGGGGTAGTTTAGCTTTCTTT.

In this sample, this clonotype turned up a few times. This chain joins TRBV5-1 and TRBJ1-2; D perhaps matches TRBD1 (5 bases). Trimming took 3 bases from V and 0 from J, leaving 12 bases between them. Germline V gene data show CDR1 as SGHRS and CDR2 as YFSETQ. The CDR3 extends over 15 amino acids. The CDR3 is CASSSNPTANYGYTF. The CDR3 DNA sequence: TGCGCCAGCAGCTCGAACCCGACAGCTAACTATGGCTACACCTTC.

This clonotype has just a few counts. The chain joins TRBV20-1 to TRBJ2-7, with TRBD1 as a possible D gene (5 bases). V was clipped by 3 bases and J by 4 bases, with 10 bases between them. The CDR3 spans 12 residues. Per the germline V gene, CDR1 is DFQATT and CDR2 is SNEGSKA (reference sequence). For the CDR3, the DNA is TGCAGTGCTAGGGGCGACAGATACGAGCAGTACTTC. This codes for CSARGDRYEQYF.

Many counts were recorded for this clonotype. The gene calls are TRBV5-4 and TRBJ1-4, with D possibly matching TRBD1 (5 bases). The germline gives CDR1 SGHNT, CDR2 YYREEE (reference sequence). This CDR3 comprises 14 residues. Trimming removed 3 bases from V and 7 bases from J, with 13 bases in between. In DNA, the CDR3 is TGTGCCAGCAGCTCGGGACGAGGCATTGAAAAACTGTTTTTT. Amino acids: CASSSGRGIEKLFF.

This clonotype was seen ten or more times. The V gene is TRBV5-4, the J gene TRBJ2-5; D is uncertain. Trimming took off 0 bases at V and 4 bases at J, with 10 bases between the two ends. CDR1 is SGHNT, CDR2 YYREEE, per germline (reference sequence). CDR3 length: 14 residues. For the CDR3, the DNA is TGTGCCAGCAGCTTGGCCGTTTTTGGAGAGACCCAGTACTTC. Protein product: CASSLAVFGETQYF.

This clonotype showed up many times. The J gene is TRBJ2-3, the V gene TRBV3-1; possible D gene TRBD2, 5 bases. Germline V gene data show CDR1 as LGHDT and CDR2 as YNNKEL (reference sequence). The V end was cut by 0 bases, the J end by 4 bases, with 8 bases between. The CDR3 has 14 amino acids. The CDR3 nucleotides are TGTGCCAGCAGCCAAGATACAGCGGCAGATACGCAGTATTTT. It translates to CASSQDTAADTQYF.

This clonotype was detected a few times. The genes are TRBV2 and TRBJ1-2; D uncertain. The length of the CDR3 is 14 residues. Trimming took 1 base from V and 4 from J, leaving 10 bases between them. The germline gives CDR1 SNHLY, CDR2 FYNNEI. The CDR3 bases are TGTGCCAGCAGTGAAGGGGGTGGGGTCTATGGCTACACCTTC. Translating gives CASSEGGGVYGYTF.

The gene calls are TRBV6-6 and TRBJ1-6, with no clear D. V shed 6 bases and J shed 7 bases, with 13 bases lying between them. This CDR3 contains 14 residues. Per the germline V gene, CDR1 is MNHNY and CDR2 is SVGAGI (reference sequence). This CDR3 is CASSRIVENSPLHF. As DNA, the CDR3 is TGTGCCAGCAGCCGGATAGTGGAGAATTCACCCCTCCACTTT.

This clonotype occurred many times. The chain carries TRBV12-3 or TRBV12-4 and TRBJ1-4; D call uncertain. This CDR3 is 14 amino acids long. V gave up 3 bases and J gave up 3 bases, with 8 bases separating them. The CDR3 spells CASSFRAPNEKLFF. CDR3 nucleotide sequence: TGTGCCAGCAGTTTTAGGGCCCCTAATGAAAAACTGTTTTTT.

A note on this clonotype: A much larger clone lies one base from this, so it may be a read error. The V gene is TRBV10-3, the J gene TRBJ2-3, with D possibly TRBD2 on 6 matching bases. This CDR3 is 14 amino acids long. CDR1 is ENHRY, CDR2 SYGVKD, per germline. In DNA, the CDR3 is TGTGCCATCAGACCGGGACTGGCTACAGTTACGCAGTATTTT. Translation gives CAIRPGLATVTQYF.

The chain couples TRBV20-1 to TRBJ1-2; perhaps TRBD1 as D (6 bases). Deletions cut 1 base from V and 0 bases from J, with 9 bases between. CDR3 size: 14 residues. CDR1 and CDR2 from the germline V gene are DFQATT and SNEGSKA (reference sequence). The CDR3 coding sequence is TGCAGTGCTAGAGGCAGGGGCCCTAACTATGGCTACACCTTC. This gives the protein CSARGRGPNYGYTF.